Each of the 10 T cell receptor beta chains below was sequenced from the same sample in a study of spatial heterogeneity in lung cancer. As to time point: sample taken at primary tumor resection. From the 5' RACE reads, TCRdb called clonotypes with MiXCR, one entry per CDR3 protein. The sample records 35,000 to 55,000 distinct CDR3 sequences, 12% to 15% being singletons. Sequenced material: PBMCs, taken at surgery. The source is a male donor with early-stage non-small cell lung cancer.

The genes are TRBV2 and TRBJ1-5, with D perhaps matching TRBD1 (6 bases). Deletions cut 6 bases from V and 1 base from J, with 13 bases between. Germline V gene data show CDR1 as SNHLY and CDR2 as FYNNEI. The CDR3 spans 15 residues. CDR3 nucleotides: TGTGCCAGCAGGATGGGGGCTGGGAGCAATCAGCCCCAGCATTTT. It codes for CASRMGAGSNQPQHF.

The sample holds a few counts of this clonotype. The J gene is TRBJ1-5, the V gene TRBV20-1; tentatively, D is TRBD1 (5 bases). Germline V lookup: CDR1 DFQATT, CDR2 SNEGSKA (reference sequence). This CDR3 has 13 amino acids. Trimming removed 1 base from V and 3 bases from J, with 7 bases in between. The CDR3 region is CSARGQFNQPQHF. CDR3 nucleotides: TGCAGTGCTAGAGGACAGTTCAATCAGCCCCAGCATTTT.

DNA for the CDR3: TGCGCCAGCAGCCCCGAGCATAATAGCAATCAGCCCCAGCATTTT. This translates into CASSPEHNSNQPQHF. The V call is TRBV4-3, the J call TRBJ1-5; no firm D call. V shed 4 bases and J shed 0 bases, with 10 bases lying between them. The CDR3 sequence is 15 residues long. The germline CDR1 and CDR2 sequences are LGHNA and YSLEER.

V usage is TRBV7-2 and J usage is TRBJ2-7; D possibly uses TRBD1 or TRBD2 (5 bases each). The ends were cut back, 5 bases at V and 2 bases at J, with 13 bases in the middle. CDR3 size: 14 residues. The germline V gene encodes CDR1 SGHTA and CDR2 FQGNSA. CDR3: CASSPGTATYEQYF. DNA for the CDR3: TGTGCCAGCAGCCCGGGGACGGCAACCTACGAGCAGTACTTC.

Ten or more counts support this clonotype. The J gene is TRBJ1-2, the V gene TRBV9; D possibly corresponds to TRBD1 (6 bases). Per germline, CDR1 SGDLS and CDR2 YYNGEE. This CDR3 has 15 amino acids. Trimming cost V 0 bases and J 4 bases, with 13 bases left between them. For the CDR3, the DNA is TGTGCCAGCAGCGTAGCTTCGACAGGCCGCTATGGCTACACCTTC. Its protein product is CASSVASTGRYGYTF.

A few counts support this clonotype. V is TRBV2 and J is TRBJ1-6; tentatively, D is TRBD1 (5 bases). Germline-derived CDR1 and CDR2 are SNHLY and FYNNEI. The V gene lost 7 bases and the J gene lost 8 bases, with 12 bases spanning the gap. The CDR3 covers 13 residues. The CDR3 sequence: CASTNPGDSPLHF. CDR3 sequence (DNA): TGTGCCAGCACCAACCCGGGGGATTCACCCCTCCACTTT. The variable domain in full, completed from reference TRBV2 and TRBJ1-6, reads EPEVTQTPSHQVTQMGQEVILRCVPISNHLYFYWYRQILGQKVEFLVSFYNNEISEKSEIFDDQFSVERPDGSNFTLKIRSTKLEDSAMYFCASTNPGDSPLHFGNGTRLTVT.

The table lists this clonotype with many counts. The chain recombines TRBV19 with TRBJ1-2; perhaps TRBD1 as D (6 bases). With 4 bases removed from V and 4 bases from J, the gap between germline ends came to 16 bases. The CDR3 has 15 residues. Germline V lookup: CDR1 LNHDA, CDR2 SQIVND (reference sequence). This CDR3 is CASSTDRRGIYGYTF. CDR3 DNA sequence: TGTGCCAGTAGTACCGACAGGCGGGGGATCTATGGCTACACCTTC.

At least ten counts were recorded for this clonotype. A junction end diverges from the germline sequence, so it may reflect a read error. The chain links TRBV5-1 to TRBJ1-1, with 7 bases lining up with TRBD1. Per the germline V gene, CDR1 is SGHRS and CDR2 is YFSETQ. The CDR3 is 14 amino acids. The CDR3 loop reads CASRLGQTNTEAFF. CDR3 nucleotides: TGCGCCAGCAGGTTGGGACAGACGAACACTGAAGCTTTCTTT.

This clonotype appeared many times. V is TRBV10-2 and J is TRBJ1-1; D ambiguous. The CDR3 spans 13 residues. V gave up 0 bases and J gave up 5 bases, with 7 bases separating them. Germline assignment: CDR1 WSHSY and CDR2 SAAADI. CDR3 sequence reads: CASSESTVTEAFF. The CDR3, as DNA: TGCGCCAGCAGTGAGTCGACCGTGACTGAAGCTTTCTTT.

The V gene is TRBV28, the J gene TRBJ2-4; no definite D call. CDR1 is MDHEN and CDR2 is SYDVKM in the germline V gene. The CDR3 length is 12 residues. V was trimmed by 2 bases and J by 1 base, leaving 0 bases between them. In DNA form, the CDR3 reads TGTGCCAGCAGTTTAGCCAAAAACATTCAGTACTTC. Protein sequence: CASSLAKNIQYF. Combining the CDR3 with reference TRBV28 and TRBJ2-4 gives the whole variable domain DVKVTQSSRYLVKRTGEKVFLECVQDMDHENMFWYRQDPGLGLRLIYFSYDVKMKEKGDIPEGYSVSREKKERFSLILESASTNQTSMYLCASSLAKNIQYFGAGTRLSVL.